These T cell receptor beta chains were read from a single sample in a study of T cells and Merkel cell carcinoma outcomes. Generated by immunoSEQ multiplex PCR, the TCRdb table keeps only in-frame clones and is missing some. The sample records approximately 6,100 clones, approximately 77% being singletons. Sequencing was performed on tumor tissue from Merkel cell carcinoma. These receptors originate from a human donor with Merkel cell carcinoma. CDR3s leave out the opening cysteine and the closing phenylalanine or tryptophan.

TRBJ2-1,TRBV2,ASRRTSGTSYNEQF
TRBJ1-5,TRBV11-1,ASSQRGGSNQPQH
TRBJ2-7,TRBV27,ASSTSGYEQY
TRBJ2-1,TRBV28,ASSSPLAGPYNEQF
TRBJ2-2,TRBV10-3,AIRETSAGELF
TRBJ2-7,TRBV28,ASSLDGRVGEQY
TRBJ1-2,TRBV28,ASSVYSGTANLYGYT
TRBJ1-2,TRBV28,ATKTQGADYGYT
TRBJ2-5,TRBV18,ASSPTTGEETQY
TRBJ2-1,TRBV18,ASAGTRIDEQF
TRBJ2-1,TRBV11-2,ASSLDALAGVPYNEQF
TRBJ1-2,TRBV18,ASSLAQGSYGYT
TRBJ2-7,TRBV11-2,ASSSRDRGPYEQY
TRBJ2-2,TRBV9,ASSVVLAGELF
TRBJ1-5,TRBV28,ASSFGTGGHGMPQH
TRBJ1-5,TRBV28,ASRPGNQPQH
TRBJ2-2,TRBV5-4,ASSLQNTGELF
TRBJ2-2,TRBV7-9,ASSPRLDWGELF
TRBJ2-5,TRBV19,ASSMGRSGWYQETQY
TRBJ2-7,TRBV7-9,ASSSPGGWAGVSDEQY
TRBJ2-1,TRBV28,ASTRPGQQINNEQF
TRBJ1-5,TRBV19,ASNFGERQPQH
TRBJ2-5,TRBV10-2,ASRGTSGAQETQY